This entry concerns a single T cell receptor (beta chain). The antigen is unknown. Using immunoSEQ multiplex PCR, the repertoire was profiled, and TCRdb retains in-frame clones only, with some absent. The table has some 140,000 clones, about 88% seen once. The entry originates in a study of T cell responses to AZD1222 COVID-19 vaccine. Study-wide findings and caveats: Females made up more of the donors, who were largely white British, and clonal diversity may have come out too low. Of spike-specific TCRs, nearly half reportedly target regions left unmutated in variants. Spike-spanning, vaccine-associated CD4 TCRs were dominant at 160-218 and 743-854.

This CDR3 spans 19 amino acids. Germline V gene data show CDR1 as SGHTA and CDR2 as FQGTGA. Trimming pared 2 bases from V and 0 bases from J, leaving 19 bases between. The sequence was obtained from an adult in good health. The rearrangement links TRBV7-3 to TRBJ2-2, with D possibly being TRBD1 or TRBD2 (6 bases each). The sequenced sample was peripheral blood, obtained on day 0 of AZD1222 vaccination. The CDR3 spells CASSLARGGIGSNTGELFF. The CDR3 region has the DNA TGTGCCAGCAGCTTAGCCCGAGGGGGGATTGGGTCGAACACCGGGGAGCTGTTTTTT.